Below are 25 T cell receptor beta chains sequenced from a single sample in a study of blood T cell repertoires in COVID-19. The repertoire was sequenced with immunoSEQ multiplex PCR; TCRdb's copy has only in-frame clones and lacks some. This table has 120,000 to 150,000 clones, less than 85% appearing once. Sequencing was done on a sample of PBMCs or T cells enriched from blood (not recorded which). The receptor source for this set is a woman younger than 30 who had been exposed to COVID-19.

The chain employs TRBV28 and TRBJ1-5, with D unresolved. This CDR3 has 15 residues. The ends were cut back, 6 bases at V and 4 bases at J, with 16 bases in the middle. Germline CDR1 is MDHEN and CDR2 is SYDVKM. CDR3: CASSSPRVRNQPQHF. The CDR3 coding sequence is TGTGCCAGCAGCAGTCCCCGGGTCCGAAATCAGCCCCAGCATTTT.

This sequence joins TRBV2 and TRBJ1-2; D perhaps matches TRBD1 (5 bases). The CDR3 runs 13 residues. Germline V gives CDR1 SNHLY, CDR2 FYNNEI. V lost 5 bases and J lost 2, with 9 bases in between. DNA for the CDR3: TGTGCCAGCAGTTTGAGACAGAACTATGGCTACACCTTC. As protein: CASSLRQNYGYTF.

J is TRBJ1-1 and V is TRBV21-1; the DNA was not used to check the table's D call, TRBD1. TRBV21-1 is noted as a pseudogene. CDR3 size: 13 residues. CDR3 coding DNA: TGTGCCAGACACCCCGATTTGAACACTGAAGCTTTCTTT. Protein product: CARHPDLNTEAFF.

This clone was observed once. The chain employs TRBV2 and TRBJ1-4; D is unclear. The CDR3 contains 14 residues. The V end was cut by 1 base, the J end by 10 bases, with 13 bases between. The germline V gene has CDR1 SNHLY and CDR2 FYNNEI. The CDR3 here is CASSEGASRGKLFF. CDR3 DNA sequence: TGTGCCAGCAGTGAAGGGGCGAGCCGTGGAAAACTGTTTTTT.

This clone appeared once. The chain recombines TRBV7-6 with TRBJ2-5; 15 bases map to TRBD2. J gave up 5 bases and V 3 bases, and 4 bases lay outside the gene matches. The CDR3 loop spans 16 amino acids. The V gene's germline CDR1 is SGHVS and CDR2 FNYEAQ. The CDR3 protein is CASSFGTSGRRETQYF. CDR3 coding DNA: TGTGCCAGCAGCTTTGGGACTAGCGGGAGGAGGGAGACCCAGTACTTC.

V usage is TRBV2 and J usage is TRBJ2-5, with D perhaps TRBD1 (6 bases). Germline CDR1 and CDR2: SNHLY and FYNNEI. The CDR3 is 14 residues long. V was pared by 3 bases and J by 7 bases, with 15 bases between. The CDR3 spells CASSDRAGVGTQYF. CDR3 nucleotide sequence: TGTGCCAGCAGTGATCGGGCAGGGGTAGGGACCCAGTACTTC.

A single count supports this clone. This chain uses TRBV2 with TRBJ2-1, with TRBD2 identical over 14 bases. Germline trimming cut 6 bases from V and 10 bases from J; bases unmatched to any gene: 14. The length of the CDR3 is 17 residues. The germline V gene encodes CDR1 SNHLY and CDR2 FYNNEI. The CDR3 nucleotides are TGTGCCAGCAGGGCACTGTGGGGACTAGCGGGAGCAGGGGAGCAGTTCTTC. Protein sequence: CASRALWGLAGAGEQFF.

Here the CDR3 DNA reads TGCAGCGTTGAAGTGGGCAGCGGGGGAAACACCATATATTTT. It codes for CSVEVGSGGNTIYF. This chain links TRBV29-1 with TRBJ1-3; the D is unclear. The germline V and J ends were trimmed by 1 base and 4 bases, with 11 bases remaining between them. Germline lookup yields CDR1 SQVTM and CDR2 ANQGSEA. The CDR3 runs 14 residues. Combining the CDR3 with reference TRBV29-1 and TRBJ1-3 gives the whole variable domain SAVISQKPSRDICQRGTSLTIQCQVDSQVTMMFWYRQQPGQSLTLIATANQGSEATYESGFVIDKFPISRPNLTFSTLTVSNMSPEDSSIYLCSVEVGSGGNTIYFGEGSWLTVV.

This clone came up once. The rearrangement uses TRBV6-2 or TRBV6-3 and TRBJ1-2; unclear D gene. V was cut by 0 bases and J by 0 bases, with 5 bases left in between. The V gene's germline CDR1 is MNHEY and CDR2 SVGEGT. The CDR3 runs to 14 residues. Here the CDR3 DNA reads TGTGCCAGCAGTTACTCGAGGTCTAACTATGGCTACACCTTC. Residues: CASSYSRSNYGYTF.

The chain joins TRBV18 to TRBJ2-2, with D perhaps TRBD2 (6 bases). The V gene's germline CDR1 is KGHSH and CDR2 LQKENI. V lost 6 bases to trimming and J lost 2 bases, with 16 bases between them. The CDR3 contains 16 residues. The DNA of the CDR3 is TGTGCCAGCTCTCTTTTACCGGGAGAAAACACCGGGGAGCTGTTTTTT. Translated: CASSLLPGENTGELFF.

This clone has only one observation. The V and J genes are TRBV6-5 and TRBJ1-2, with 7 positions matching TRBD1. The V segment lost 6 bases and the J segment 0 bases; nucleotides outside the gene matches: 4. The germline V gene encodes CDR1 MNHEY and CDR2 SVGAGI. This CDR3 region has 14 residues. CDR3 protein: CASSPGTANYGYTF. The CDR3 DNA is TGTGCCAGCAGCCCCGGGACAGCTAACTATGGCTACACCTTC.

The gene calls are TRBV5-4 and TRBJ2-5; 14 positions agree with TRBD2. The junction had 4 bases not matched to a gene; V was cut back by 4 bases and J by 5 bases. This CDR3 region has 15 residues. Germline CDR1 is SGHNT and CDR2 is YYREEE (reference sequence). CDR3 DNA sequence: TGTGCCAGCAGCCCAGGGACTAGCGGGAGCGAGACCCAGTACTTC. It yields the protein CASSPGTSGSETQYF.

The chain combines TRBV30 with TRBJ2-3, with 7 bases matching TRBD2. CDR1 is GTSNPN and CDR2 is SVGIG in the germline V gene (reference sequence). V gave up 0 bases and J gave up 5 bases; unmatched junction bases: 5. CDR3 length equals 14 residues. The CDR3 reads CAWSVGGREDTQYF. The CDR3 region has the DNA TGTGCCTGGAGTGTCGGTGGGAGGGAAGATACGCAGTATTTT.

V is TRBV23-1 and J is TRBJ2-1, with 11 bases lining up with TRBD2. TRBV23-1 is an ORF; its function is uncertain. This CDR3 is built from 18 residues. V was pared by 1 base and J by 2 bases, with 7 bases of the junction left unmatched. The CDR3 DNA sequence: TGCGCCAGCAGTCAATGCACTAGCGGGAGTAACCCCTACAATGAGCAGTTCTTC. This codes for CASSQCTSGSNPYNEQFF.

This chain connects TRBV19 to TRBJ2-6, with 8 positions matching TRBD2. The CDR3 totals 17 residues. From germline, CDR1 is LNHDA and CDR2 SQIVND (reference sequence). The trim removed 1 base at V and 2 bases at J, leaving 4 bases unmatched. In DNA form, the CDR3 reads TGTGCCAGTAGTATAGCCGGGAGGGCCGCTGGGGCCAACGTCCTGACTTTC. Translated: CASSIAGRAAGANVLTF.

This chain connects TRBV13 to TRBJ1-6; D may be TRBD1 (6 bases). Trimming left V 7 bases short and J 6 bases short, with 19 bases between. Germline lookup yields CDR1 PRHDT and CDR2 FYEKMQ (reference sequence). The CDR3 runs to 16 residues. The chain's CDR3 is CASTHRAGLTNSPLHF. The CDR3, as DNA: TGTGCCAGCACCCACAGGGCAGGGTTGACTAATTCACCCCTCCACTTT.

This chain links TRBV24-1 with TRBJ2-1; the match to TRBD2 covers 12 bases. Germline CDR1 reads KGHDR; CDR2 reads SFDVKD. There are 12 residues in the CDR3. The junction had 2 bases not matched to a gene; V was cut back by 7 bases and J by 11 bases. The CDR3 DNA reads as TGTGCCACCAGAGGACTAGCGGGGAAGCAGTTCTTC. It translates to CATRGLAGKQFF.

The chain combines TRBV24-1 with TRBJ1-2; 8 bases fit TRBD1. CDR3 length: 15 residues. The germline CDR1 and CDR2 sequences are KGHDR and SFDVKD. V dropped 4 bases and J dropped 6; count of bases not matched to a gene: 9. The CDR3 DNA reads TGTGCCACCAGTGACTATACAGGGGGAACACATGGCTACACCTTC. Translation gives CATSDYTGGTHGYTF.

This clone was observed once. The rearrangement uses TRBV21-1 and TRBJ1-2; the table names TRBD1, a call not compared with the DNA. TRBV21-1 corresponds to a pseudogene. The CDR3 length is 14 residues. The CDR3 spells CASSKGDRGGGYTF. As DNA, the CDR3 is TGTGCCAGCAGCAAAGGGGACAGGGGAGGAGGCTACACCTTC.

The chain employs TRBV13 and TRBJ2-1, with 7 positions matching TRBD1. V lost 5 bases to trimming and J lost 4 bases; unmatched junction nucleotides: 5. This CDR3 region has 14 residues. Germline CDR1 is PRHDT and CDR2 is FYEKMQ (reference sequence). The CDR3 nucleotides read TGTGCCAGCAGCGGCCGGGACAGTTACAATGAGCAGTTCTTC. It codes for CASSGRDSYNEQFF.

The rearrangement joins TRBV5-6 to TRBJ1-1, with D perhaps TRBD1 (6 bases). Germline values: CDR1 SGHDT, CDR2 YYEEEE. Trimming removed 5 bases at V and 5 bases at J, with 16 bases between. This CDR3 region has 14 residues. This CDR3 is CASSYDRFITEAFF. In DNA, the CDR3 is TGTGCCAGCAGTTATGACAGGTTTATTACTGAAGCTTTCTTT.

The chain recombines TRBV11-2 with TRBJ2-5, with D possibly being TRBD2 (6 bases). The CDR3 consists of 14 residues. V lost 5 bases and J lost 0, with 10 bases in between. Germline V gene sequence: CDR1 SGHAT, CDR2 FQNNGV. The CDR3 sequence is CASSPSVDQETQYF. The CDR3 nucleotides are TGTGCCAGCAGCCCTAGCGTTGACCAAGAGACCCAGTACTTC.

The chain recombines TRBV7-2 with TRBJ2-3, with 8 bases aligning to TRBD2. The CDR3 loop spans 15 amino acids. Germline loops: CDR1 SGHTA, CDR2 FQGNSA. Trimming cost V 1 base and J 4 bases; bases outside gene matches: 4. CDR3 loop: CASSLDGRASDTQYF. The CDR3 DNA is TGTGCCAGCAGCTTAGACGGGAGGGCTTCAGATACGCAGTATTTT.

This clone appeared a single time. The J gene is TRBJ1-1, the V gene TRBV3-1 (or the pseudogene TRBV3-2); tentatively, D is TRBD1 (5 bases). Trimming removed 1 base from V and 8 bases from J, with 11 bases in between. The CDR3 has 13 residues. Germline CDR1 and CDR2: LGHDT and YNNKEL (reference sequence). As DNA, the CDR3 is TGTGCCAGCAGCCAAGGGAGACAGCCAGAAGCTTTCTTT. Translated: CASSQGRQPEAFF.

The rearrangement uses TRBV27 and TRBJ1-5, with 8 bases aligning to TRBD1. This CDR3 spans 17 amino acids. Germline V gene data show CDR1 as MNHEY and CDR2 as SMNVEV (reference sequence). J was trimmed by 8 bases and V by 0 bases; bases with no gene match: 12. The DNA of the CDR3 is TGTGCCAGCAGTTTATCCGGCGTGCCAGGGGGCCTAAAGCCCCAGCATTTT. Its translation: CASSLSGVPGGLKPQHF.